The following is a TCR beta chain sequence with its context. Which antigen it targets is not known. Per-base qualities were not stored, and no clone one base away is much larger. These data belong to a study of cytomegalovirus exposure and HLA in healthy donors (dated by TCRdb to the late 2010s). In the study overall: An earlier analysis of several hundred of the donors reported 250 to 300 Gb of sequence data and more than 90 million unique TCR beta sequences from some 180 million T cells. Among about 410 genotyped donors of the cohort, an average of about 220,000 unique TCR beta nucleotide sequences was sequenced per donor, of which roughly 17% were non-productive. An earlier analysis of more than 450 of the donors used high-throughput TCR beta sequencing to judge whether each TCR beta V gene segment behaved as functional or pseudogenic. A later genetic analysis used genome-wide SNP genotypes for 398 of the 666 donors, treating that subset as a discovery cohort. Typing coverage varied by locus: about 620-640 donors for A, B, C, DRB1 and DQB1; approximately 500 for DQA1; about 600 for DPA1; fewer than 480 for DPB1. The study was designed to test whether signatures of past pathogen exposure could be identified by cataloging public T cell receptors. A later analysis re-analyzed previously published TCR beta repertoires from 500 to 700 donors and added high-resolution HLA genotyping to study TCR occurrence patterns. Roughly 300 gigabases of sequencing data and some 85 million unique TCR sequences were included in an early release covering 550 to 800 HLA-typed donors. HLA typing covered class I and class II loci at four-digit resolution. The later analysis used no new phenotypic data to find candidate immune exposures, relying instead on TCR beta sequences and their occurrence across donors. Every repertoire in the discovery cohort had been generated on one and the same sequencing platform. To predict cytomegalovirus infection status, the study brought together high-throughput TCR immunosequencing, statistical association of individual TCRs with disease status, and machine learning. Donor age, sex, ethnicity and CMV serostatus were compiled together with the repertoire data. Among the roughly 390 genotyped donors, 81% belonged to the genetic ancestry cluster associated with self-reported Caucasian donors. In addition to the first cohort of 666 subjects, a separate validation cohort of 120 different subjects was used. Using immunosequencing, the study profiled T cell repertoires from 666 subjects and related those repertoires to cytomegalovirus serostatus. Several DR-DQ haplotypes were handled as single units for association and clustering because linkage in the cohort was strong. The full study reports these points: A later analysis found that TCR association rates varied across HLA loci, with DRB1 alleles showing the most associated TCRs and HLA-C alleles the fewest. In an earlier analysis of around 500 of the donors, most TCR beta V segments appeared in productive rearrangements about 87% or about 30% of the time, broadly matching IMGT annotations. Only TCR beta chains were sequenced in this cohort, and the absence of alpha or paired-chain data limited detectable features. In the study, approximately 160 TCR beta chains were listed as associated with cytomegalovirus. Immune exposure information for the cohort was limited to CMV serostatus. The classifier was reported to diagnose cytomegalovirus status with high specificity and sensitivity in both the original and validation cohorts. Across donors, most TCR sequences were observed very rarely, whereas some public TCRs were present in many individuals. Sequencing depth was assumed to be roughly uniform across donors in the presence/absence analyses, though that assumption may not hold. In a later genetic analysis, a missense DCLRE1C variant was associated with V-gene and J-gene trimming of TCR beta chains, and the association was replicated in an independent cohort. In vitro tests confirmed that a few of the cytomegalovirus-associated TCR beta chains recognize cytomegalovirus antigens. Specific HLA alleles were associated with 16,951 TCR beta sequences at a false discovery rate of 0.05 in a later analysis. Correlated functional status among segregating V segments might be attributable to linkage disequilibrium, but an unknown experimental factor could not be ruled out. Compared with equally common non-associated chains, HLA-associated TCR beta chains in a later analysis were more clonally expanded and had lower generation probabilities. In a later genetic analysis, fewer N-insertions in productive TCRs were reported among donors in an Asian-associated ancestry cluster than the roughly 640-donor mean. Seventeen rarely observed V segments, including chromosome 9 orphons, were excluded from the earlier analysis of several hundred of the donors because counts were too low. A later analysis found that most CMV-associated TCR beta chains appeared HLA-restricted, with HLA associations seemingly driven largely by CMV exposure. A further reported finding was that TCR beta sequences accurately predicted the HLA-A and HLA-B alleles for most subjects in the first cohort. A cluster of highly shared sequence variants was judged likely to represent a technical artifact of the sequencing pipeline. When HLA alleles, especially DR and DQ, strongly co-occurred, attributing TCR associations to individual alleles was difficult. Several of the top co-occurrence clusters appeared to be linked to parvovirus B19, influenza, CMV and Epstein-Barr virus, according to a later analysis. Because HLA typing was missing for some donors at each locus, association tests included only the typed subset. The authors suggested that the approach could potentially be generalized to other disease states and immunological phenotypes.

The library came from the immunoSEQ multiplex PCR assay. A mixture of 60 forward primers for TCR Vbeta segments and 13 reverse primers for TCR Jbeta segments was used in the multiplex PCR. A multiplex PCR assay on genomic DNA amplified the CDR3 region of rearranged TCR beta genes. The Illumina HiSeq System was used to sequence the amplified TCR beta libraries as 87-base-pair reads. From the authors' description of their analysis: A later analysis tallied 80 million to 95 million unique TCR beta chains across the 650 to 750 repertoires, and approximately 11 million of those chains were shared by two or more donors. To remove PCR and sequencing errors, raw reads were error-corrected and collapsed into unique sequences using a nearest-neighbor algorithm that merged closely related sequences. V, D and J gene segments were assigned by aligning CDR3 sequences to IMGT reference sequences. For a sequence to be retained, a match of at least six nucleotides was required to both a V gene segment and a J gene segment. Rearrangements were classified as productive when the CDR3 lacked stop codons and remained in frame with V and J, and all other rearrangements were classified as non-productive. Following IMGT convention, CDR3 was defined as the stretch from the second conserved V-encoded cysteine to the conserved J-encoded phenylalanine. Sequences without an unambiguous match to a single V gene segment were excluded from the earlier analysis of over 500 of the donors. An earlier analysis of approximately 590 of the donors called V segments functional above 56.7% productive rearrangements and segregating when the between-donor standard deviation exceeded 5%. To diagnose cytomegalovirus status from the catalog of TCR beta chain sequences, a statistical classification framework was built. In a later analysis, TCR nucleotide sequences were compared against IMGT/GENE-DB human TR gene sequences so that V and J genes could be assigned. A later analysis assigned CDR3 sequences and most-parsimonious VDJ recombination scenarios with the TCRdist pipeline. In a later analysis, each TCR beta chain was defined by its CDR3 amino acid sequence together with its V-gene family, and reads without a unique V-gene family were excluded. As a way to deal with suspected cross-contamination and a sequencing artifact, a later analysis dropped under 600 nucleotide sequences that were highly shared and had low generation probability. In a later analysis, a clonal expansion index was calculated for each public chain from normalized within-repertoire ranks of inferred template counts. In a later analysis, generation probabilities were computed with a VDJ recombination model fitted to out-of-frame rearrangements, and the resulting probabilities were checked against IGoR. In a later analysis, TCR-TCR, TCR-HLA and TCR-CMV co-occurrence was scored with hypergeometric tests, and a repertoire-size bias correction was applied to TCR pairs. To estimate false discovery rates, a later analysis permuted the HLA or CMV assignments 20 times. A later analysis grouped co-occurring TCRs with DBSCAN, adding TCRdist sequence similarity when clustering within HLA-allele-positive subsets. Repertoires with fewer than 30,000 or more than 120,000 public chains were left out of co-occurrence clustering, as were about 5 repertoires with anomalous nucleotide sharing. TCRdb's version of the immuneACCESS table is confined to in-frame rearrangements and falls short of the full clone set. An unresolved V gene accounts for under half of the shortfall where checked; the remainder is of unknown origin. D and trimming were read from the DNA, whereas the V and J calls and clone size are those reported in that table. A total of about 190,000 clones appear in this sample, around 83% of them only once. About 0.84% of the sample rests with the top ten.

The cohort consisted of 600 to 700 healthy bone marrow donors. Cohort members were all nominally healthy when sampled, although unrecorded immune exposures were likely present. The donor was CMV seronegative and belonged to the group of 380 or so seronegative cohort members. A peripheral blood sample was provided by each donor, and peripheral blood mononuclear cells were used for TCR beta sequencing. Genomic DNA was extracted from the blood cell samples with the Qiagen DNeasy Blood Extraction Kit. The sequence was obtained from a woman between 18 and 30 years old in good health and CMV-seronegative. The sample taken for sequencing was PBMCs.

The DNA sequence is TGTGCCAGCAGTTTGACGAGGGATACGCAGTATTTT. It specifies CASSLTRDTQYF. The chain joins TRBV28 to TRBJ2-3; no confident D gene assignment can be made. The germline ends are 7 bases apart after V is trimmed by 3 bases and J by 6 bases. From the cysteine up to the phenylalanine, the CDR3 has a length of 12 residues. Here the CDR3 DNA is all that survives: 36 bases in frame from base 1. Taken from the germline V gene, the CDR1 and CDR2 loops are MDHEN and SYDVKM.